This entry is about one T cell receptor (beta chain). Its target is unknown. The CDR3 contains 11 residues. Trimming removed 6 bases at V and 8 bases at J, with 8 bases between. From germline, CDR1 is MGHDK and CDR2 SYGVNS. Profiled with immunoSEQ multiplex PCR; TCRdb holds only in-frame clones, not every one. The sample lists more than 90,000 clones, around 90% seen once, with 4% to 6% in the top ten. This sample was taken from a study of radiotherapy plus CTLA-4 blockade in lung cancer. About the study: Across the patients, objective responses occurred in 15% to 20%, and disease control in roughly 30%. Study-wide points: Radiotherapy was combined with ipilimumab, and tumor-derived TCR clones then expanded in blood. Reports state that early shifts in blood T cell clones, with interferon-beta, best predicted response.

Chemo-refractory metastatic non-small-cell lung cancer patients received focal radiation with ipilimumab CTLA-4 blockade. The J gene is TRBJ2-1, the V gene TRBV25-1; D perhaps matches TRBD1 (5 bases). The receptor was isolated from a human donor with non-small cell lung cancer that progressed on radiotherapy plus ipilimumab. Sample: peripheral blood, taken from a patient treated with radiotherapy plus ipilimumab. CDR3 nucleotides: TGTGCCAGCAGACAGGTGCATGAGCAGTTCTTC. This codes for CASRQVHEQFF.